This TCR beta chain was sequenced in a study of T cells in Graves' hyperthyroidism and ophthalmopathy. The ends were cut back, 3 bases at V and 6 bases at J, with 15 bases in the middle. CDR3 length: 14 residues. Germline CDR1 and CDR2: KGHSH and LQKENI. Newly diagnosed hyperthyroidism patients aged 18 to 65 years had disease lasting under 2 months. Researchers amplified the TCR beta CDR3 regions from RNA transcripts. The HTBI primer set was used in a first-round RT-PCR of the TCR CDR3. TCRdb recomputed calls from the multiplex PCR reads with MiXCR, one row per CDR3 protein. This sample has roughly 740,000 distinct CDR3 sequences; roughly 15% occur once, and the top ten carry under 8.5%.

This clonotype originated in a man aged 18 to 29 with Graves' hyperthyroidism. The chain couples TRBV18 to TRBJ2-7; D is ambiguous. Sequencing input: blood. CDR3 region: CASSPGTPSVEQYF. In DNA form, the CDR3 reads TGTGCCAGCTCACCGGGCACCCCGTCCGTCGAGCAGTACTTC.